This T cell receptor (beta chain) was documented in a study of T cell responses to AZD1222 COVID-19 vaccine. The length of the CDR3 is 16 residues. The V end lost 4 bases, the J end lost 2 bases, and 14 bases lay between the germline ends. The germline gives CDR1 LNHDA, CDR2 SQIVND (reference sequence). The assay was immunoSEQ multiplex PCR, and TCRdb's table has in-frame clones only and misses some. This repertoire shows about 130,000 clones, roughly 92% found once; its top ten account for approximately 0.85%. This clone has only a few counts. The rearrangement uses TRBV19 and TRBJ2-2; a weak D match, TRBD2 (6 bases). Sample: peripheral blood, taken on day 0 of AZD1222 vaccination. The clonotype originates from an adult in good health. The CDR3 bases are TGTGCCAGTAGTAGCGGACTACAGACTAACACCGGGGAGCTGTTTTTT. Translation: CASSSGLQTNTGELFF.